This paragraph reports one T cell receptor beta chain. Its cognate antigen is unknown. The germline V gene encodes CDR1 KGHSH and CDR2 LQKENI. Trimming shortened V by 3 bases and J by 0 bases, and 5 bases separated the two germline ends. This CDR3 is 13 amino acids long. These data originate in a study of T cell responses to AZD1222 COVID-19 vaccine. Study-wide background: Second-dose intervals near 4 or 12 weeks were combined. Findings and limits, study-wide: When two AZD1222 doses had been given, Spike-specific TCR breadth and depth rose. Possibly, clonal diversity was underestimated; donors were largely white British and included more females. Baseline testing showed seropositivity in only a handful of AZD1222 recipients.

Some clones are missing from TCRdb's copy, which holds only in-frame ones; the method was immunoSEQ multiplex PCR. The table lists some 130,000 clones, under 90% of them singletons. The source of this sequence is an adult in good health. This chain connects TRBV18 to TRBJ1-1; D unclear. The sample here was peripheral blood, taken on day 0 of AZD1222 vaccination. The DNA of the CDR3 is TGTGCCAGCTCACCGATCTTGAACACTGAAGCTTTCTTT. Its translation: CASSPILNTEAFF. Full variable domain (outside the CDR3, taken from reference TRBV18 and TRBJ1-1): NAGVMQNPRHLVRRRGQEARLRCSPMKGHSHVYWYRQLPEEGLKFMVYLQKENIIDESGMPKERFSAEFPKEGPSILRIQQVVRGDSAAYFCASSPILNTEAFFGQGTRLTVV.